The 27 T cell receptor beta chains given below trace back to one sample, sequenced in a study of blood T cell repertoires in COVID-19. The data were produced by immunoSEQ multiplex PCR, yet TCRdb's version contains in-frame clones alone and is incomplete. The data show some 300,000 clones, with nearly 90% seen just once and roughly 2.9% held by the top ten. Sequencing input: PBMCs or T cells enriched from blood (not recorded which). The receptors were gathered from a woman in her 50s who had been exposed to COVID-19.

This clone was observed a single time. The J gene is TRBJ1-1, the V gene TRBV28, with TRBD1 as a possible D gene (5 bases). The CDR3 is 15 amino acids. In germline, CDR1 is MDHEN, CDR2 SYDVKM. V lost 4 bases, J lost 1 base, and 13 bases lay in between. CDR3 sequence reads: CASSSPPGGNTEAFF. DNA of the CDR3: TGTGCCAGCAGTTCCCCCCCCGGGGGGAACACTGAAGCTTTCTTT.

The CDR3 loop reads CASSLESGVYGEQFF. The CDR3 region has the DNA TGTGCCAGCAGCTTAGAGAGCGGGGTGTACGGTGAGCAGTTCTTC. V gene TRBV7-2 combines with J gene TRBJ2-1; 7 bases line up with TRBD2. J was trimmed by 9 bases and V by 1 base; bases with no gene match: 9. Germline values: CDR1 SGHTA, CDR2 FQGNSA. The CDR3 is 15 residues long.

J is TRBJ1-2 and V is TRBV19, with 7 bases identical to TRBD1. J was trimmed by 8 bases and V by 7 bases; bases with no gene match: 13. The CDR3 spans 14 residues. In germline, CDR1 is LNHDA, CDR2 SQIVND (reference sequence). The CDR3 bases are TGTGCCAGTAACCCCTACAGGGGAGAGCGGGGCTACACCTTC. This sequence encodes CASNPYRGERGYTF.

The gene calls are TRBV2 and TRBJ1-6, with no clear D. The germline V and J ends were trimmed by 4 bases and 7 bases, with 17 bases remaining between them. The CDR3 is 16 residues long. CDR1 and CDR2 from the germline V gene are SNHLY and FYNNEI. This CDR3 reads CASSGPDPGRNSPLHF. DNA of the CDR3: TGTGCCAGCAGTGGCCCGGATCCCGGCAGGAATTCACCCCTCCACTTT.

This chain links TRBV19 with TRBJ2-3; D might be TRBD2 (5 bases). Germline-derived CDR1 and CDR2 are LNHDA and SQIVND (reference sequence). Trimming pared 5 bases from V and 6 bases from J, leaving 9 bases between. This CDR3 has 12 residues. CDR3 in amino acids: CASSPGSDTQYF. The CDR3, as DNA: TGTGCCAGTAGTCCGGGATCGGATACGCAGTATTTT.

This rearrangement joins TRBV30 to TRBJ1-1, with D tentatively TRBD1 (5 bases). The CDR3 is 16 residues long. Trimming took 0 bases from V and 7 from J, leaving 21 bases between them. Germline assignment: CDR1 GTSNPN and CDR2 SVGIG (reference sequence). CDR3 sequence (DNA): TGTGCCTGGAGTGTCTGGAGTGGCAGGGATTCAGGTGAAGCTTTCTTT. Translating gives CAWSVWSGRDSGEAFF.

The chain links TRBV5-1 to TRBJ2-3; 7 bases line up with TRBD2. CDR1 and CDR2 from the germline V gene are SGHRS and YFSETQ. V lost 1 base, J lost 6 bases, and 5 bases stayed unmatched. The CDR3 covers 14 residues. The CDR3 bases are TGCGCCAGCAGCTTGACTAGCGAGGGTGATACGCAGTATTTT. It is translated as CASSLTSEGDTQYF.

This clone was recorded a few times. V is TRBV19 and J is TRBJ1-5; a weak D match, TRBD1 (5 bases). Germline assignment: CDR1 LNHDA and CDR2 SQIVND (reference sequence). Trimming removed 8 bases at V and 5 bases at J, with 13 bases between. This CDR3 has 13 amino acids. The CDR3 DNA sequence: TGTGCCAGTTCATCGACAGACCATCAGCCCCAGCATTTT. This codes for CASSSTDHQPQHF.

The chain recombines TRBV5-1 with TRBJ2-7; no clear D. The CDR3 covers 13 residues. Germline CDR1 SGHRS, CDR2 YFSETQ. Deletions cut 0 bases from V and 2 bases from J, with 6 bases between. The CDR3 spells CASSLDTPYEQYF. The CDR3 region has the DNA TGCGCCAGCAGCTTGGACACCCCCTACGAGCAGTACTTC.

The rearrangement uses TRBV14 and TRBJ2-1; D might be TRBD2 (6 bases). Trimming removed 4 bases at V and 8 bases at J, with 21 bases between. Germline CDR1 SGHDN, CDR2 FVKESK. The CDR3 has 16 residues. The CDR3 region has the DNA TGTGCCAGCAGCCCAGGCGTAACTAGCTATTACGATGAGCAGTTCTTC. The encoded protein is CASSPGVTSYYDEQFF.

This chain's CDR3 is CASSLGTGGVGLGYGYTF. The CDR3 DNA is TGTGCCAGCAGCCTCGGGACAGGGGGTGTCGGGTTGGGCTATGGCTACACCTTC. V gene TRBV27 combines with J gene TRBJ1-2; 11 nucleotides align to TRBD1. The CDR3 extends over 18 amino acids. CDR1 and CDR2 from the germline V gene are MNHEY and SMNVEV (reference sequence). J lost 4 bases, V lost 6 bases, and 16 bases had no gene match.

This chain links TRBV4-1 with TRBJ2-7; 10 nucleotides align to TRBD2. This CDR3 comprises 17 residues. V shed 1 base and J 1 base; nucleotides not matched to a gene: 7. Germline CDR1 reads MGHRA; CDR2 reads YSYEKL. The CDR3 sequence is CASSQGSGGPSSYEQYF. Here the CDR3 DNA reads TGCGCCAGCAGCCAAGGTAGCGGGGGGCCCTCATCCTACGAGCAGTACTTC.

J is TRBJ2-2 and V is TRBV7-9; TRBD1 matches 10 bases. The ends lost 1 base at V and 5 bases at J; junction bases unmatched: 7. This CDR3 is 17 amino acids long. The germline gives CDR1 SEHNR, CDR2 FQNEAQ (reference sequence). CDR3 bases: TGTGCCAGCAGCTTAGAGCCTGGACAGGGGGTGACCGGGGAGCTGTTTTTT. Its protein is CASSLEPGQGVTGELFF.

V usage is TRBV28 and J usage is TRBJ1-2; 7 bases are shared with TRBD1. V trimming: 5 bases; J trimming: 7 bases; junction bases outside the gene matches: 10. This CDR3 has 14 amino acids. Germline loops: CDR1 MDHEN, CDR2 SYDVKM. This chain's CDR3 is CASSGSTGDGGYTF. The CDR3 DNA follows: TGTGCCAGCAGTGGGTCTACAGGGGACGGTGGCTACACCTTC.

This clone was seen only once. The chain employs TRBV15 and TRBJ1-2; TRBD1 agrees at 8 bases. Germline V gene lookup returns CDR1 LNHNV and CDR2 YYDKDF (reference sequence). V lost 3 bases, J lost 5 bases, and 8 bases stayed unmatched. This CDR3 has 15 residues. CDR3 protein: CATSSGQGPFYGYTF. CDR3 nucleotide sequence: TGTGCCACCAGCAGTGGACAGGGCCCCTTTTATGGCTACACCTTC.

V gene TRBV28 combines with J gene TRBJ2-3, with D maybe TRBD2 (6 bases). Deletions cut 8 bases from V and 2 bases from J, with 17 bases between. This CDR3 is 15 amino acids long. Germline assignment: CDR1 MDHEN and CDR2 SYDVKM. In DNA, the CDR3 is TGTGCCAGCTGTGCCTGGCGGGGATCCACAGATACGCAGTATTTT. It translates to CASCAWRGSTDTQYF.

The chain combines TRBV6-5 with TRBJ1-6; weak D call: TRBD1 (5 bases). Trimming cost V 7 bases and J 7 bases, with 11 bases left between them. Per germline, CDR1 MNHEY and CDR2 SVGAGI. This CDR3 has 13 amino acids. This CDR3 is CASNFGGNSPLHF. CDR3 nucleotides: TGTGCCAGCAACTTCGGGGGGAATTCACCCCTCCACTTT.

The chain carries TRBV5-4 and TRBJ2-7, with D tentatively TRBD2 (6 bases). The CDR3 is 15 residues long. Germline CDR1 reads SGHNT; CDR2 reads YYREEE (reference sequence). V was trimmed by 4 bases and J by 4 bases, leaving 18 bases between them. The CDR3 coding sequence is TGTGCCAGCAGCAGCCGGGACTTGATCCCTTACGAGCAGTACTTC. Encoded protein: CASSSRDLIPYEQYF.

The CDR3 region has the DNA TGTGCCAGCTCACCTGGCAGAATTAATGAAAAACTGTTTTTT. Amino acids: CASSPGRINEKLFF. The rearrangement links TRBV18 to TRBJ1-4; D call uncertain. Trimming took off 3 bases at V and 4 bases at J, with 9 bases between the two ends. The CDR3 has 14 residues. Looked up from germline, CDR1 is KGHSH and CDR2 is LQKENI.

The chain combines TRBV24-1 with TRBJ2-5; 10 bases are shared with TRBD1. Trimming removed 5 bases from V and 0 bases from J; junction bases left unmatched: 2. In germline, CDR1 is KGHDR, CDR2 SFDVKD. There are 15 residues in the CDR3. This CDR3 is CATSVGQGYQETQYF. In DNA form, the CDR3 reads TGTGCCACCAGTGTGGGACAGGGGTACCAAGAGACCCAGTACTTC.

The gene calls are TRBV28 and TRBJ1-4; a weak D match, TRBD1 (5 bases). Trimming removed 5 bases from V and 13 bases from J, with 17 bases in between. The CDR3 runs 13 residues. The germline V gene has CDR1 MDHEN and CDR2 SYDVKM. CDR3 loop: CASSPPGGRTLFF. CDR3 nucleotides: TGTGCCAGCAGTCCCCCGGGGGGACGGACACTGTTTTTT.

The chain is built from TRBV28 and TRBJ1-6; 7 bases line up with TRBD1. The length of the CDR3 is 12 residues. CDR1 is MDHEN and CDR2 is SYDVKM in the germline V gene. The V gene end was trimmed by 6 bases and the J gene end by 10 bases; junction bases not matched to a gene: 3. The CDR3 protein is CASRVGGSPLHF. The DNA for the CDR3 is TGTGCCAGCAGAGTAGGGGGCTCACCCCTCCACTTT.

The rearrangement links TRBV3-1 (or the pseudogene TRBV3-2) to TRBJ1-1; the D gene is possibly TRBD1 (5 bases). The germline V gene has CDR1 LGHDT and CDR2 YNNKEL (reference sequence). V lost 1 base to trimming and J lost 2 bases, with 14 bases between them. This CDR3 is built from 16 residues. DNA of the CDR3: TGTGCCAGCAGCCAAGCCTTGCGGGGACCTAACACTGAAGCTTTCTTT. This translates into CASSQALRGPNTEAFF.

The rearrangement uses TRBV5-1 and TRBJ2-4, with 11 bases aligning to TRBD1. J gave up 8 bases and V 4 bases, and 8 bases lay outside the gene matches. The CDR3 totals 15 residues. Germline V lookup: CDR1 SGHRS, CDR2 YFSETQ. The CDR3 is CASSTGQGAADIQYF. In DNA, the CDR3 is TGCGCCAGCAGCACAGGACAGGGGGCGGCCGACATTCAGTACTTC.

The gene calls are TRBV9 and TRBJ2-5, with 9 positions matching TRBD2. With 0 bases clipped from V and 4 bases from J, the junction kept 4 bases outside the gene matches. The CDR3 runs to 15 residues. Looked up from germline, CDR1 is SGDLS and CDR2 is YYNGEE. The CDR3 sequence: CASSVGAGGPETQYF. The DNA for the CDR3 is TGTGCCAGCAGCGTAGGTGCGGGGGGGCCAGAGACCCAGTACTTC.

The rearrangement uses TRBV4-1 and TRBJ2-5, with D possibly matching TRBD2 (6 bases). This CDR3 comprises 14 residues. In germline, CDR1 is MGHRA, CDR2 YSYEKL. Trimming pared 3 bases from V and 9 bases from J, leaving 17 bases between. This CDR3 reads CASSHGTVAGAQYF. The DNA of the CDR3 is TGCGCCAGCAGCCATGGGACTGTAGCTGGGGCCCAGTACTTC.

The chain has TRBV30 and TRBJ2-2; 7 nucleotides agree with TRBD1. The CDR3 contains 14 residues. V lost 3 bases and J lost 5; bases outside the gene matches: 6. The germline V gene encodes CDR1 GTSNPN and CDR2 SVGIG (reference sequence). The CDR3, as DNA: TGTGCCTGGAGCTCTGACAGGGTAACCGGGGAGCTGTTTTTT. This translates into CAWSSDRVTGELFF. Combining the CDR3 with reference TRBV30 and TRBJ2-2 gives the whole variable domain SQTIHQWPATLVQPVGSPLSLECTVEGTSNPNLYWYRQAAGRGLQLLFYSVGIGQISSEVPQNLSASRPQDRQFILSSKKLLLSDSGFYLCAWSSDRVTGELFFGEGSRLTVL.